This TCR beta chain was profiled in a study of spatial heterogeneity in lung cancer. V lost 5 bases and J lost 6; bases outside the gene matches: 5. Germline V lookup: CDR1 LNHDA, CDR2 SQIVND (reference sequence). The CDR3 is 16 residues long. This clonotype was seen more than once but under ten times. Time point meaning: sample taken at primary tumor resection. No cells were sorted before sequencing. The whole RNA sequenced was extracted from tumor, nontumor lung or frozen PBMC. Using its own MiXCR run on the 5' RACE reads, TCRdb lists one record per CDR3 protein. The sample has under 100,000 distinct CDR3 sequences, approximately 8.9% seen once.

V and J are TRBV19 and TRBJ2-1; the match to TRBD2 covers 15 bases. The clonotype was recovered from a male donor with early-stage non-small cell lung cancer. Sequencing used PBMCs, obtained at surgery. In DNA form, the CDR3 reads TGTGCCAGTAGTCCGGGGACTAGCGGGAGGATCAATGAGCAGTTCTTC. This sequence encodes CASSPGTSGRINEQFF. Looking up the rest from reference TRBV19 and TRBJ2-1 gives the full variable domain: DGGITQSPKYLFRKEGQNVTLSCEQNLNHDAMYWYRQDPGQGLRLIYYSQIVNDFQKGDIAEGYSVSREKKESFPLTVTSAQKNPTAFYLCASSPGTSGRINEQFFGPGTRLTVL.